The rows below give T cell receptor beta chains drawn from one sample of a study of blood T cell repertoires in COVID-19. Clones were sequenced by immunoSEQ multiplex PCR, and TCRdb holds only the in-frame ones, with some missing. Found here are around 140,000 clones, about 80% of them singletons; the top ten hold less than 4%. Sequenced material: peripheral blood. The receptors stem from a woman aged 55 to 70 with acute or convalescent COVID-19. Each CDR3 is given with its conserved first and last residue. The D gene is left open where the match is weak. Clone sizes are given selectively: once, few, many, or a class where the clone is expanded.

clone_size j_call v_call d_call cdr3_aa cdr3_nt
few TRBJ2-7 TRBV28 TRBD1 CASFGQGSNYEQYF TGTGCCAGCTTCGGACAGGGCTCAAACTACGAGCAGTACTTC
few TRBJ2-2 TRBV5-4 TRBD1 CASSPRFNRDRDTGELFF TGTGCCAGCAGCCCGAGGTTTAACCGGGACAGGGACACCGGGGAGCTGTTTTTT
. TRBJ1-2 TRBV10-1 . CASSDGRGYTF TGCGCCAGCAGTGATGGCCGAGGCTACACCTTC
. TRBJ1-1 TRBV3-1/TRBV3-2 . CASSPNRAGTEAFF TGTGCCAGCAGCCCCAACAGGGCTGGCACTGAAGCTTTCTTT
. TRBJ2-5 TRBV30 TRBD1 CAWSVPVTGKQETQYF TGTGCCTGGAGTGTACCCGTGACAGGGAAGCAAGAGACCCAGTACTTC
. TRBJ1-5 TRBV11-1 . CASSLHSNQPQHF TGTGCCAGCAGCTTACATAGCAATCAGCCCCAGCATTTT
. TRBJ1-5 TRBV20-1 . CSASTETRQHF TGCAGTGCTTCTACGGAGACCCGCCAGCATTTT
. TRBJ1-5 TRBV7-9 TRBD1 CASSSGTGYWSNQPQHF TGTGCCAGCAGCTCCGGGACAGGGTATTGGAGCAATCAGCCCCAGCATTTT
few TRBJ1-2 TRBV29-1 . CSVSAVYYGYTF TGCAGCGTCTCGGCGGTTTACTATGGCTACACCTTC
. TRBJ2-7 TRBV28 . CASRGKTYEQYF TGTGCCAGCAGGGGCAAGACCTACGAGCAGTACTTC
. TRBJ2-1 TRBV27 . CASSSWGESYNEQFF TGTGCCAGCAGTTCATGGGGGGAGTCGTACAATGAGCAGTTCTTC
. TRBJ1-2 TRBV5-1 . CASSLEVRSGYTF TGCGCCAGCAGCTTGGAGGTGAGGAGCGGCTACACCTTC
. TRBJ2-2 TRBV7-3 TRBD2 CASSSLAGGYTGELFF TGTGCCAGCAGCTCACTAGCGGGAGGGTACACCGGGGAGCTGTTTTTT
once TRBJ2-3 TRBV30 . CAWSNLEGDTQYF TGTGCCTGGAGTAATTTGGAGGGAGATACGCAGTATTTT
. TRBJ2-3 TRBV7-2 . CASSLDGSGPRTDTQYF TGTGCCAGCAGCTTAGACGGGAGTGGTCCACGCACAGATACGCAGTATTTT
. TRBJ1-2 TRBV30 . CAWSISYGYTF TGTGCCTGGAGTATTAGCTATGGCTACACCTTC
. TRBJ2-3 TRBV28 . CASSSGADTQYF TGTGCCAGCAGTTCAGGGGCGGATACGCAGTATTTT
. TRBJ1-3 TRBV9 . CASSVGSVTGNTIYF TGTGCCAGCAGCGTAGGGTCAGTAACTGGAAACACCATATATTTT
. TRBJ1-1 TRBV25-1 . CASSEMGRSAFF TGTGCCAGCAGTGAAATGGGCCGCAGCGCTTTCTTT
. TRBJ2-3 TRBV28 . CASSLLGLNTDTQYF TGTGCCAGCAGTTTATTGGGCCTAAATACAGATACGCAGTATTTT
. TRBJ2-7 TRBV14 . CASSQDWAGSEQYF TGTGCCAGCAGCCAAGATTGGGCGGGCAGCGAGCAGTACTTC
. TRBJ2-1 TRBV4-1 TRBD2 CASSQDQTSGRRNEQFF TGCGCCAGCAGCCAAGACCAGACTAGCGGGAGGAGAAATGAGCAGTTCTTC
. TRBJ1-5 TRBV6-5 . CASQGSGGLNQPQHF TGTGCCAGTCAGGGAAGCGGGGGCTTAAATCAGCCCCAGCATTTT
. TRBJ2-2 TRBV2 . CASSDLGLRATGELFF TGTGCCAGCAGCGACCTGGGCCTCAGGGCTACCGGGGAGCTGTTTTTT
. TRBJ2-2 TRBV28 . CASSLYLPGLNTGELFF TGTGCCAGCAGTTTATATCTTCCGGGGTTGAACACCGGGGAGCTGTTTTTT
. TRBJ1-2 TRBV7-2 TRBD1 CASSPGQGYGYTF TGTGCCAGCAGCCCGGGACAGGGATATGGCTACACCTTC
few TRBJ1-5 TRBV19 . CASSIGAAGVRQPQHF TGTGCCAGTAGTATTGGGGCTGCTGGGGTTCGGCAGCCCCAGCATTTT
. TRBJ2-2 TRBV28 TRBD2 CASSLWVSGRGTGELFF TGTGCCAGCAGTTTATGGGTTAGCGGGAGGGGTACCGGGGAGCTGTTTTTT
. TRBJ2-1 TRBV24-1 TRBD1 CATSESSGTGLNEQFF TGTGCCACCAGTGAAAGTTCCGGGACAGGGTTAAATGAGCAGTTCTTC
. TRBJ1-6 TRBV20-1 TRBD1 CSASRGTDKSPLHF TGCAGTGCTAGTCGCGGGACAGATAAATCACCCCTCCACTTT
. TRBJ2-2 TRBV7-8 TRBD1 CASSLGTGKVTGELFF TGTGCCAGCAGCTTAGGGACAGGGAAAGTCACCGGGGAGCTGTTTTTT
. TRBJ2-2 TRBV6-1 TRBD1 CASSDRGWNTGELFF TGTGCCAGCAGTGACAGGGGGTGGAACACCGGGGAGCTGTTTTTT
once TRBJ2-7 TRBV20-1 . CSASSQFEQYF TGCAGTGCTAGTTCCCAGTTCGAGCAGTACTTC
. TRBJ2-5 TRBV13 TRBD1 CASSARQGVQETQYF TGTGCCAGCAGCGCCCGACAGGGGGTTCAAGAGACCCAGTACTTC
. TRBJ1-5 TRBV7-2 . CASSLDLQPQHF TGTGCCAGCAGCTTAGATCTTCAGCCCCAGCATTTT
once TRBJ1-1 TRBV6-5 TRBD1 CASSYLGQVSTEAFF TGTGCCAGCAGTTACCTAGGACAGGTTAGTACTGAAGCTTTCTTT
. TRBJ2-3 TRBV6-5 . CASSLGPRERDTQYF TGTGCCAGCAGCCTCGGACCCCGGGAACGAGATACGCAGTATTTT
. TRBJ2-3 TRBV5-1 TRBD1 CASSRDRGTDTQYF TGCGCCAGCAGCCGGGACAGGGGCACAGATACGCAGTATTTT
. TRBJ1-5 TRBV19 . CASSTVESGPQHF TGTGCCAGTAGTACCGTAGAGTCCGGGCCCCAGCATTTT
. TRBJ1-1 TRBV5-1 . CASSREGVAEAFF TGCGCCAGCAGCAGGGAGGGGGTGGCTGAAGCTTTCTTT
once TRBJ2-7 TRBV20-1 TRBD2 CSASREAYSYEQYF TGCAGTGCTAGTCGGGAGGCTTACTCCTACGAGCAGTACTTC
. TRBJ2-1 TRBV27 . CASSPPQGGSFF TGTGCCAGCAGCCCACCCCAGGGGGGATCGTTCTTC
. TRBJ2-5 TRBV2 . CASSETGTLQETQYF TGTGCCAGCAGTGAAACCGGGACTCTCCAAGAGACCCAGTACTTC
. TRBJ2-7 TRBV6-1 . CASSEYGVEQYF TGTGCCAGCAGTGAATACGGGGTCGAGCAGTACTTC
. TRBJ1-5 TRBV15 . CATSRGGQPQHF TGTGCCACCAGCAGAGGGGGCCAGCCCCAGCATTTT
. TRBJ2-7 TRBV19 TRBD1 CASTPGDRGSYEQYF TGTGCCAGTACCCCGGGGGACAGGGGTTCCTACGAGCAGTACTTC
. TRBJ2-1 TRBV3-1/TRBV3-2 TRBD2 CASSQLVGTSGSLSYNEQFF TGTGCCAGCAGCCAGCTGGTAGGGACTAGCGGGTCCCTCTCCTACAATGAGCAGTTCTTC
. TRBJ2-1 TRBV9 TRBD2 CASSAGPSGNEQFF TGTGCCAGCAGCGCCGGCCCTAGCGGAAATGAGCAGTTCTTC
. TRBJ1-3 TRBV6-7 . CASSYSPQGLAGNTIYF TGTGCCAGCAGTTACTCCCCCCAGGGACTGGCTGGAAACACCATATATTTT
. TRBJ2-1 TRBV11-3 TRBD2 CASSLSGGTDSREQFF TGTGCCAGCAGCTTATCCGGGGGGACGGACTCACGAGAGCAGTTCTTC
. TRBJ1-5 TRBV6-6 . CASSPGQYGNQPQHF TGTGCCAGCAGTCCCGGACAGTACGGAAATCAGCCCCAGCATTTT
. TRBJ2-7 TRBV19 . CASSLRSLVDEQYF TGTGCCAGTAGTCTGCGAAGTCTCGTCGACGAGCAGTACTTC